This T cell receptor beta chain was captured in a study of OX40 agonist ivuxolimab in advanced cancers. Study-level background: The patients' treatment was ivuxolimab, an agonistic anti-OX40 (CD134) antibody.

TCRdb keeps only in-frame clones here, not all; method: immunoSEQ multiplex PCR. The sample consists of around 62,000 clones, roughly 84% of them appearing once. This sequence was found in an adult with an advanced solid tumor such as melanoma, head and neck, liver or kidney cancer. Sample: CD4+ or CD8+ T cells sorted from blood, taken in a trial of the OX40 agonist ivuxolimab.

The DNA for the CDR3 is TGTGCCAGCAGGTCGCCTAGCGGGAGACGGTGGGATGAGCAGTTCTTC. Translation gives CASRSPSGRRWDEQFF. The genes are TRBV7-2 and TRBJ2-1; TRBD2 matches 10 bases. This CDR3 has 16 amino acids. Losses at the gene ends were 6 bases for V and 8 bases for J; bases not matched to a gene: 13. Per germline, CDR1 SGHTA and CDR2 FQGNSA.